This T cell receptor (beta chain) was captured in a study of T-cell reconstitution after alpha-beta-depleted transplantation in children. Preparing the TCRbeta library involved the use of unique molecular identifiers. Via MiXCR, TCRdb re-called the PCR reads, giving one row per CDR3 protein. The top ten clones hold 5% to 5.5% of a sample with a few hundred thousand distinct CDR3 sequences, approximately 9.9% of them seen once. This clonotype came up many times. This material consisted of PBMCs from the stem cell graft donor, taken from the stem cell graft. This receptor was obtained from a human donor who donated a stem cell graft to a child with SCID.

CDR3 DNA sequence: TGCAGTGCTAGATGGGGACAGAAGTACGAGCAGTACTTC. The encoded protein is CSARWGQKYEQYF. V is TRBV20-1 and J is TRBJ2-7, with TRBD1 identical over 7 bases. This CDR3 is 13 amino acids long. Germline CDR1 reads DFQATT; CDR2 reads SNEGSKA (reference sequence). Trimming cost V 2 bases and J 4 bases; bases outside gene matches: 5.